This T cell receptor beta chain stems from a study of human T cells and chemical hapten exposure. The time point was: pre-sensitization, week 0. As for treatment: therapeutic diphenylcyclopropenone sensitization with weekly scalp DPC. Ten or more counts support this clonotype. TCRdb processed the RACE reads anew with MiXCR; each CDR3 protein has one entry. The sample consists of under 400,000 distinct CDR3 sequences, about 5.1% of them appearing once. The CDR3 runs 13 residues. Germline values: CDR1 SQVTM, CDR2 ANQGSEA. With 7 bases clipped from V and 4 bases from J, the junction kept 2 bases outside the gene matches.

This clonotype was obtained from a woman between 50 and 59 years old with alopecia areata. Some clones in this sample may be carry-over from other donors' samples. The chain links TRBV29-1 to TRBJ2-2; 11 positions match TRBD1. The specimen was whole blood, collected in connection with sensitization to the hapten diphenylcyclopropenone (DPC). Here the CDR3 DNA reads TGCAGCGCCGGGACAGGGGGCACCGGGGAGCTGTTTTTT. It codes for CSAGTGGTGELFF.